The 21 T cell receptor beta chains in this list originate from one sample, sequenced in a study of response to subunit inactivated influenza vaccine. Each CDR3 protein is one row after TCRdb ran MiXCR on the RT-PCR reads. Of about 570,000 distinct CDR3 sequences in the sample, 10% to 12% were seen once. The sample was also reused in another study, on T cells expressing NK-cell markers. That paper states: The TCR beta cDNA came from 5'RACE template switching with UMIs.

This material consisted of PBMCs from blood, taken on the day of vaccination. These receptors were collected from a man aged 45 to 65 who received an inactivated influenza vaccine.

The V and J genes are TRBV4-3 and TRBJ1-1; D not certain. Between the trimmed V and J ends, which lost 1 base and 0 bases, there was a span of 9 bases. The CDR3 length is 15 residues. Germline CDR1 and CDR2: LGHNA and YSLEER. This CDR3 reads CASSQGISMNTEAFF. The CDR3 DNA sequence: TGCGCCAGCAGCCAAGGAATAAGCATGAACACTGAAGCTTTCTTT.

This chain links TRBV29-1 with TRBJ2-1, with D unclear. This CDR3 region has 11 residues. From germline, CDR1 is SQVTM and CDR2 ANQGSEA. Trimming cost V 4 bases and J 7 bases, with 8 bases left between them. The CDR3 loop reads CSVASPNEQFF. CDR3 sequence (DNA): TGCAGCGTTGCCAGCCCAAATGAGCAGTTCTTC.

This clonotype was seen only a few times. CDR3 residues: CASSQGPGRNYGYTF. The CDR3 DNA reads TGCGCCAGCAGCCAGGGGCCGGGTCGTAACTATGGCTACACCTTC. The chain recombines TRBV4-3 with TRBJ1-2, with D perhaps matching TRBD1 (5 bases). The CDR3 loop spans 15 amino acids. Germline V CDR1 and CDR2: LGHNA, YSLEER. V was shortened by 3 bases and J by 1 base, with 12 bases between the two germline ends.

The sample holds a few counts of this clonotype. The rearrangement uses TRBV20-1 and TRBJ2-3; 13 bases match TRBD2. The ends lost 5 bases at V and 3 bases at J; junction bases unmatched: 5. Looked up from germline, CDR1 is DFQATT and CDR2 is SNEGSKA (reference sequence). The CDR3 contains 15 residues. CDR3 DNA: TGCAGTGCTTCACCGACTAGCGGGGGGACAGATACGCAGTATTTT. It encodes CSASPTSGGTDTQYF.

Regarding this clonotype: The junction shows a germline mismatch at one end, possibly a read error. The genes are TRBV20-1 and TRBJ2-3; 11 bases line up with TRBD2. Looked up from germline, CDR1 is DFQATT and CDR2 is SNEGSKA (reference sequence). This CDR3 is built from 14 residues. The CDR3 loop reads CSAYSGGAVDTQYF. As DNA, the CDR3 is TGCAGTGCTTATAGCGGGGGGGCCGTAGATACACAGTATTTT.

In this sample, this clonotype turned up a few times. V usage is TRBV4-1 and J usage is TRBJ2-5; D is perhaps TRBD2 (6 bases). Germline V gives CDR1 MGHRA, CDR2 YSYEKL. The CDR3 is made up of 15 amino acids. Trimming left V 4 bases short and J 4 bases short, with 16 bases between. The CDR3 DNA reads as TGCGCCAGCAGCCCGAACCAGGGAGGCCGAGAGACCCAGTACTTC. It specifies CASSPNQGGRETQYF.

The J gene is TRBJ1-6, the V gene TRBV20-1; 12 bases line up with TRBD1. This CDR3 is 16 amino acids long. The V gene's germline CDR1 is DFQATT and CDR2 SNEGSKA (reference sequence). J gave up 4 bases and V 6 bases, and 7 bases lay outside the gene matches. CDR3 loop: CSAEGTGGRYNSPLHF. The DNA for the CDR3 is TGCAGTGCAGAAGGGACAGGGGGCAGGTATAATTCACCCCTCCACTTT.

Only a few counts were recorded for this clonotype. The rearrangement uses TRBV11-2 and TRBJ1-2; the D gene is possibly TRBD1 (5 bases). This CDR3 contains 14 residues. Germline CDR1 reads SGHAT; CDR2 reads FQNNGV. Trimming shortened V by 3 bases and J by 7 bases, and 15 bases separated the two germline ends. DNA of the CDR3: TGTGCCAGCAGCTTTAATGAGGGGACGAGTGGCTACACCTTC. Protein: CASSFNEGTSGYTF.

This clonotype was seen many times. This sequence joins TRBV29-1 and TRBJ1-2, with a weak D call TRBD1 (5 bases). The CDR3 loop spans 12 amino acids. In germline, CDR1 is SQVTM, CDR2 ANQGSEA. V shed 8 bases and J shed 7 bases, with 17 bases lying between them. The CDR3 region is CSISTQRGGYTF. CDR3 DNA sequence: TGCAGCATATCGACCCAGAGGGGTGGCTACACCTTC. Using reference TRBV29-1 and TRBJ1-2 for the parts outside the CDR3, the full variable domain is SAVISQKPSRDICQRGTSLTIQCQVDSQVTMMFWYRQQPGQSLTLIATANQGSEATYESGFVIDKFPISRPNLTFSTLTVSNMSPEDSSIYLCSISTQRGGYTFGSGTRLTVV.

The V call is TRBV3-1, the J call TRBJ2-5; 13 bases map to TRBD2. The germline V gene encodes CDR1 LGHDT and CDR2 YNNKEL (reference sequence). V shed 4 bases and J 1 base; nucleotides not matched to a gene: 3. CDR3 length: 16 amino acids. CDR3 sequence (DNA): TGTGCCAGCAGCCCGGGACTAGCGGGACGCCAAGAGACCCAGTACTTC. This codes for CASSPGLAGRQETQYF.

The chain is built from TRBV12-3 or TRBV12-4 and TRBJ2-3, with 11 bases aligning to TRBD2. The length of the CDR3 is 16 residues. Unmatched junction bases numbered 4, after V lost 2 bases and J lost 3 bases. The CDR3 nucleotides read TGTGCCAGCAGTTTATGGGCTAGCGGGGGGACAGATACGCAGTATTTT. This encodes CASSLWASGGTDTQYF.

The chain recombines TRBV3-1 with TRBJ2-7, with D perhaps assigned TRBD1 or TRBD2 (5 bases each). The V end lost 1 base, the J end lost 0 bases, and 13 bases lay between the germline ends. This CDR3 contains 16 residues. The germline CDR1 and CDR2 sequences are LGHDT and YNNKEL (reference sequence). CDR3 region: CASSQAGRINSYEQYF. The CDR3 region has the DNA TGTGCCAGCAGCCAAGCGGGACGCATTAACTCCTACGAGCAGTACTTC.

The table lists this clonotype with a few counts. The V call is TRBV5-1, the J call TRBJ1-6; possible D gene TRBD1, 6 bases. Looked up from germline, CDR1 is SGHRS and CDR2 is YFSETQ. Deletions cut 2 bases from V and 7 bases from J, with 16 bases between. This CDR3 region has 16 residues. The CDR3 nucleotides are TGCGCCAGCAGCTTACTACAGGGTAACAGCAATTCACCCCTCCACTTT. It yields the protein CASSLLQGNSNSPLHF. Full variable domain (missing parts from reference TRBV5-1 and TRBJ1-6): KAGVTQTPRYLIKTRGQQVTLSCSPISGHRSVSWYQQTPGQGLQFLFEYFSETQRNKGNFPGRFSGRQFSNSRSEMNVSTLELGDSALYLCASSLLQGNSNSPLHFGNGTRLTVT.

This clonotype was seen many times. The V call is TRBV12-3 or TRBV12-4, the J call TRBJ1-2; 7 bases fit TRBD1. The J segment lost 3 bases and the V segment lost 5 bases, leaving 15 bases of the junction unmatched. The CDR3 is 17 residues long. CDR3 coding DNA: TGTGCCAGCAGTGACAGGGCTTTAATTGGGGAGGACTATGGCTACACCTTC. Translating it yields CASSDRALIGEDYGYTF.

The V and J genes are TRBV29-1 and TRBJ2-5, with 7 bases identical to TRBD2. Germline lookup yields CDR1 SQVTM and CDR2 ANQGSEA. With V trimmed by 4 bases and J by 3 bases, 2 bases remained unmatched. The CDR3 covers 12 residues. This CDR3 reads CSVGGSEETQYF. The CDR3 DNA reads TGCAGCGTTGGCGGGAGTGAAGAGACCCAGTACTTC.

This clonotype was recorded a few times. The chain has TRBV3-1 and TRBJ2-7, with 7 positions matching TRBD1. CDR3 length: 13 residues. With 4 bases clipped from V and 5 bases from J, the junction kept 5 bases outside the gene matches. Germline V CDR1 and CDR2: LGHDT, YNNKEL (reference sequence). CDR3 DNA: TGTGCCAGCAGCCGCCGGGACAGAAACGAGCAGTACTTC. As protein: CASSRRDRNEQYF.

At least ten counts were recorded for this clonotype. The gene calls are TRBV6-1 and TRBJ1-2; 7 nucleotides match TRBD1. In germline, CDR1 is MNHNS, CDR2 SASEGT. The CDR3 consists of 14 residues. With 6 bases clipped from V and 8 bases from J, the junction kept 12 bases outside the gene matches. This chain's CDR3 is CASSQTGLGQGYTF. The CDR3 bases are TGTGCCAGCAGCCAGACAGGGCTCGGACAAGGCTACACCTTC.

This sequence joins TRBV6-5 and TRBJ2-5, with TRBD2 matching over 12 bases. Per the germline V gene, CDR1 is MNHEY and CDR2 is SVGAGI. The CDR3 consists of 19 residues. Trimming at V came to 4 bases and at J to 4 bases, leaving 16 bases not matched to a gene. CDR3 amino acids: CASSSEGSSSGGAVETQYF. The CDR3 nucleotides are TGTGCCAGCAGTTCCGAAGGATCCTCTAGCGGGGGGGCGGTAGAGACCCAGTACTTC.

This clonotype has more than one count but fewer than ten. The genes are TRBV7-2 and TRBJ2-3; D not certain. Trimming shortened V by 1 base and J by 0 bases, and 11 bases separated the two germline ends. Germline CDR1 SGHTA, CDR2 FQGNSA. This CDR3 has 16 residues. The CDR3 DNA follows: TGTGCCAGCAGCTTAGGGCCCTCTGCGAGCACAGATACGCAGTATTTT. It translates to CASSLGPSASTDTQYF.

This chain links TRBV29-1 with TRBJ2-3, with a tentative D call TRBD2 (5 bases). Germline lookup yields CDR1 SQVTM and CDR2 ANQGSEA. The CDR3 consists of 13 residues. V lost 7 bases and J 4 bases, leaving 15 bases between the germline ends. This chain's CDR3 is CSAGSGLADTQYF. The CDR3 DNA follows: TGCAGCGCTGGGAGTGGTTTGGCAGATACGCAGTATTTT.

This clonotype was counted only a few times. The chain links TRBV7-3 to TRBJ2-2; 7 bases align to TRBD1. With 2 bases clipped from V and 8 bases from J, the junction kept 5 bases outside the gene matches. Germline CDR1 is SGHTA and CDR2 is FQGTGA. The CDR3 covers 14 residues. The CDR3 DNA sequence: TGTGCCAGCAGCTTAGCACAGGGGCTGGGGGAGCTGTTTTTT. Translating gives CASSLAQGLGELFF. Full variable domain (outside the CDR3, taken from reference TRBV7-3 and TRBJ2-2): GAGVSQTPSNKVTEKGKYVELRCDPISGHTALYWYRQSLGQGPEFLIYFQGTGAADDSGLPNDRFFAVRPEGSVSTLKIQRTERGDSAVYLCASSLAQGLGELFFGEGSRLTVL.